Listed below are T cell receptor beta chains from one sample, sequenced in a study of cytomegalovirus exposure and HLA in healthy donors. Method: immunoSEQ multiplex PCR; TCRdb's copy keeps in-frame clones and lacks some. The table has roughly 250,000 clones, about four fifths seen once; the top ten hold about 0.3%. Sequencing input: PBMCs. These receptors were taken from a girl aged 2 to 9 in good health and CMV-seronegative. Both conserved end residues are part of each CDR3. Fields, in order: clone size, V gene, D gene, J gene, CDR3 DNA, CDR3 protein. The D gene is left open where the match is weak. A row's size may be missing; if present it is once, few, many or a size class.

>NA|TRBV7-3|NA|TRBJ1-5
TGTGCCAGCAGCTTATTCCCGGAAGGGGATCAGCCCCAGCATTTT
CASSLFPEGDQPQHF
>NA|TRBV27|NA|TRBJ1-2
TGTGCCAGCAGTCCCCTGTGGCAAACGGGTGGCTACACCTTC
CASSPLWQTGGYTF
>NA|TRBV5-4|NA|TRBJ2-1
TGTGCCAGCAGCTTGGAGGCGACAGGTGAGAGGCCGGATGAGCAGTTCTTC
CASSLEATGERPDEQFF
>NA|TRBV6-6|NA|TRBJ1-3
TGTGCCAGCAGTTACTCGAGTACGCTCTCTGGAAACACCATATATTTT
CASSYSSTLSGNTIYF
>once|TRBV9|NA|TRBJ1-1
TGTGCCAGCAGCGATCAACAGGGTCGGAACACTGAAGCTTTCTTT
CASSDQQGRNTEAFF
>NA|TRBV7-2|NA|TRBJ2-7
TGTGCGAGCAACGGCGGCCCCTCCTACGAGCAGTACTTC
CASNGGPSYEQYF
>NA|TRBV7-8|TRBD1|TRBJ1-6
TGTGCCAGCAGGGGGGGACAGGGTAATTCACCCCTCCACTTT
CASRGGQGNSPLHF
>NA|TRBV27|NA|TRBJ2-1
TGTGCCAGCAGTTTATCCACTAGCAATGAGCAGTTCTTC
CASSLSTSNEQFF
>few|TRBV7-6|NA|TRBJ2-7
TGTGCCAGCAGCTTGGGGACAACCTACGAGCAGTACTTC
CASSLGTTYEQYF
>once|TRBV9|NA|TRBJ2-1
TGTGCCAGCAGCCCCATACTAATGGATGAGCAGTTCTTC
CASSPILMDEQFF
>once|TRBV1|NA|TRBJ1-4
TGCACCAGCAGCCAAGATGCCAGGCCCAATGAAAAACTGTTTTTT
CTSSQDARPNEKLFF
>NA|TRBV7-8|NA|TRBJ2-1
TGTGCCAGCAGCTTCCGGGGTAACAATGAGCAGTTCTTC
CASSFRGNNEQFF
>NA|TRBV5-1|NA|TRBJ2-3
TGCGCCAGCAGCTTGGCCTTGGACTCACTAAGGAGCACAGATACGCAGTATTTT
CASSLALDSLRSTDTQYF
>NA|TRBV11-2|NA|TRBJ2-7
TGTGCCAGCAGCTTAGCCGGGTTCTACGAGCAGTACTTC
CASSLAGFYEQYF
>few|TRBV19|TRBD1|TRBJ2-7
TGTGCCAGTAGTATGGAGGACAGGGATTCGGGCGAGCAGTACTTC
CASSMEDRDSGEQYF
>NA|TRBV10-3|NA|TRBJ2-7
TGTGCCATCAGTGCTCAGGGTCCCTACGAGCAGTACTTC
CAISAQGPYEQYF